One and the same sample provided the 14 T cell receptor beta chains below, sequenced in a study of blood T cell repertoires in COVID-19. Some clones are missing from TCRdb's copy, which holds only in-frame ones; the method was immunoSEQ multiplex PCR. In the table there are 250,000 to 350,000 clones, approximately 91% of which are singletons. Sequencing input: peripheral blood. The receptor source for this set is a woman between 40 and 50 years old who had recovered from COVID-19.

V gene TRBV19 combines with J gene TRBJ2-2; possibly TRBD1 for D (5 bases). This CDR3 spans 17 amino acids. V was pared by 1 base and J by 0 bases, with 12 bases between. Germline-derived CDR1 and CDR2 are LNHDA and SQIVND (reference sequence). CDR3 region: CASSIGMAGSNTGELFF. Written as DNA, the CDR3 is TGTGCCAGTAGTATAGGAATGGCAGGGTCGAACACCGGGGAGCTGTTTTTT. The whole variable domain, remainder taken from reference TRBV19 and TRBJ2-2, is DGGITQSPKYLFRKEGQNVTLSCEQNLNHDAMYWYRQDPGQGLRLIYYSQIVNDFQKGDIAEGYSVSREKKESFPLTVTSAQKNPTAFYLCASSIGMAGSNTGELFFGEGSRLTVL.

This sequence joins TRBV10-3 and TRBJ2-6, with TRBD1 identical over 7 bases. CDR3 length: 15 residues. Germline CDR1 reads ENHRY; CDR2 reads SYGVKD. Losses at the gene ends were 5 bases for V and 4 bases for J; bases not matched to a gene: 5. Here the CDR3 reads CAISSPGQGANVLTF. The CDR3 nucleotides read TGTGCCATCAGTTCGCCGGGACAGGGGGCCAACGTCCTGACTTTC.

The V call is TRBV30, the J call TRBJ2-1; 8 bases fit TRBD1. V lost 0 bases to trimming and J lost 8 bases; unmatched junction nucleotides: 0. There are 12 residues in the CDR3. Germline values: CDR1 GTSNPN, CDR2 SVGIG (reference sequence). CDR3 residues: CAWSVQGDEQFF. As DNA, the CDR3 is TGTGCCTGGAGTGTACAGGGGGATGAGCAGTTCTTC.

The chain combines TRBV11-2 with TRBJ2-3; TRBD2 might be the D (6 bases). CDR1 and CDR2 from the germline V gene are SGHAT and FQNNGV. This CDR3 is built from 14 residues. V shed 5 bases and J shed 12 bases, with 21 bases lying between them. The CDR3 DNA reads TGTGCCAGCAGCCCGACCCTTACTAGCCTGTCACAGTATTTT. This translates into CASSPTLTSLSQYF.

The CDR3 here is CASSNQGYEQYF. CDR3 DNA sequence: TGTGCCAGTTCGAACCAGGGCTACGAGCAGTACTTC. The J gene is TRBJ2-7, the V gene TRBV6-5, with D possibly matching TRBD1 (5 bases). Germline CDR1 MNHEY, CDR2 SVGAGI. Trimming stripped 9 bases from V and 3 bases from J, with 12 bases between. The CDR3 covers 12 residues.

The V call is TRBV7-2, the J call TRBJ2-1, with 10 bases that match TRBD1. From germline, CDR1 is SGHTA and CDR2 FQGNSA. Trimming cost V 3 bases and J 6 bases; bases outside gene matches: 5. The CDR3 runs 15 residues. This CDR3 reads CASSFRDRGLNEQFF. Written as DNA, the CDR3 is TGTGCCAGCAGCTTCCGGGACAGGGGACTCAATGAGCAGTTCTTC.

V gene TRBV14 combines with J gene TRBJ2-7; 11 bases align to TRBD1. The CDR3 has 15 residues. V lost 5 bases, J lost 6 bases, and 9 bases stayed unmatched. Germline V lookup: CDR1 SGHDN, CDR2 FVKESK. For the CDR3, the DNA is TGTGCCAGCAGCTCCCTGGACAGGGGGCTTGGCGAGCAGTACTTC. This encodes CASSSLDRGLGEQYF.

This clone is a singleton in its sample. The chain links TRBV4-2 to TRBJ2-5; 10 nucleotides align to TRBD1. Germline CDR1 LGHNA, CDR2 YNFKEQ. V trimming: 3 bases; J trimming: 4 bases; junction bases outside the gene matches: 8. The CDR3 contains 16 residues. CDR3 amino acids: CASSQGPTGGSETQYF. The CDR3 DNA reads TGTGCCAGCAGCCAGGGACCGACAGGGGGCTCAGAGACCCAGTACTTC.

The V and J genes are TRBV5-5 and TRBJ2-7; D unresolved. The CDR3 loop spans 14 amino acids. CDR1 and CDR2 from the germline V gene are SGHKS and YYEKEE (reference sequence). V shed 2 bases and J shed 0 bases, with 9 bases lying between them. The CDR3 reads CASSLGRGSYEQYF. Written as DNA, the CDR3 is TGTGCCAGCAGCTTAGGTCGCGGCTCCTACGAGCAGTACTTC.

The CDR3 protein is CASSLEGTLGGGTQDTQYF. CDR3 nucleotides: TGTGCCAGCAGCTTAGAGGGGACCTTGGGGGGAGGGACGCAAGATACGCAGTATTTT. This rearrangement joins TRBV11-3 to TRBJ2-3, with TRBD2 matching 7 bases. Germline V gene lookup returns CDR1 SGHNT and CDR2 YENEEA. The junction had 17 bases not matched to a gene; V was cut back by 0 bases and J by 5 bases. The CDR3 spans 19 residues.

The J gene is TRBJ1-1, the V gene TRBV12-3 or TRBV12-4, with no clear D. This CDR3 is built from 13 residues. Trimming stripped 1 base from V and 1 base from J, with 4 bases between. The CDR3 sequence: CASSLVWNTEAFF. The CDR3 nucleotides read TGTGCCAGCAGTTTAGTCTGGAACACTGAAGCTTTCTTT.

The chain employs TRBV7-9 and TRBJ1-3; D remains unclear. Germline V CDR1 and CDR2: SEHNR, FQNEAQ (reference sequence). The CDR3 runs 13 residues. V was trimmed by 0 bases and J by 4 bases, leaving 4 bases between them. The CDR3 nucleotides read TGTGCCAGCAGCTTAGCTTCGGGAAACACCATATATTTT. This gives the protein CASSLASGNTIYF.

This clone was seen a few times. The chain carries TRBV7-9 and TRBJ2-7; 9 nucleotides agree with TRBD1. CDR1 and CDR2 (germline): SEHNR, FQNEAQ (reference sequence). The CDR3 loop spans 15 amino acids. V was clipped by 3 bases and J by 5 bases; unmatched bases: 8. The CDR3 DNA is TGTGCCAGCAGCTTCCGGGACAGGGATTTGGACGAGCAGTACTTC. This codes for CASSFRDRDLDEQYF. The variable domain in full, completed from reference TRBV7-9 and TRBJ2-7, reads DTGVSQNPRHKITKRGQNVTFRCDPISEHNRLYWYRQTLGQGPEFLTYFQNEAQLEKSRLLSDRFSAERPKGSFSTLEIQRTEQGDSAMYLCASSFRDRDLDEQYFGPGTRLTVT.

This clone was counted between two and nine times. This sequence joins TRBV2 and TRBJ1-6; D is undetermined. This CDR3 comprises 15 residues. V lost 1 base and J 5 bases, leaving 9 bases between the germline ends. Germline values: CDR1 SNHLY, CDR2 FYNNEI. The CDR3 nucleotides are TGTGCCAGCAGTGAAGGACGGGTAAATAATTCACCCCTCCACTTT. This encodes CASSEGRVNNSPLHF.